A single sample is the source of the 26 T cell receptor beta chains below, sequenced in a study of technical replicates of blood from a handful of donors. Here immunoSEQ multiplex PCR was the method, and the copy in TCRdb shows in-frame clones only, minus some. The sample has about 50,000 clones, 95% to 96% seen once. The sequencing sample was made of T cells isolated from PBMCs. These receptors all come from a human donor in good health.

The chain recombines TRBV16 with TRBJ1-5; D ambiguous. Germline V gene sequence: CDR1 KGHSY, CDR2 FQNENV. Deletions cut 0 bases from V and 4 bases from J, with 7 bases between. The CDR3 spans 14 residues. The CDR3 sequence: CASSQSASNQPQHF. The CDR3 bases are TGTGCCAGCAGCCAATCCGCCAGTAATCAGCCCCAGCATTTT.

This chain links TRBV11-3 with TRBJ2-7; possibly TRBD1 for D (7 bases). Trimming left V 1 base short and J 5 bases short, with 18 bases between. This CDR3 region has 16 residues. Per the germline V gene, CDR1 is SGHNT and CDR2 is YENEEA. In nucleotides, the CDR3 is TGTGCCAGCAGCTTAGGAAACCAGGGGGGAAGGAACGAGCAGTACTTC. Its translation is CASSLGNQGGRNEQYF.

V gene TRBV28 combines with J gene TRBJ2-7, with TRBD2 identical over 8 bases. The CDR3 is 13 amino acids. J was trimmed by 0 bases and V by 7 bases; bases with no gene match: 2. Looked up from germline, CDR1 is MDHEN and CDR2 is SYDVKM. The CDR3 DNA reads TGTGCCAGCAAGAGCGGGGGCTCCTACGAGCAGTACTTC. Translated: CASKSGGSYEQYF. The variable domain in full, completed from reference TRBV28 and TRBJ2-7, reads DVKVTQSSRYLVKRTGEKVFLECVQDMDHENMFWYRQDPGLGLRLIYFSYDVKMKEKGDIPEGYSVSREKKERFSLILESASTNQTSMYLCASKSGGSYEQYFGPGTRLTVT.

This sequence joins TRBV5-1 and TRBJ2-5; 10 bases fit TRBD2. CDR3 length: 14 residues. Unmatched junction bases numbered 3, after V lost 4 bases and J lost 3 bases. Germline V gives CDR1 SGHRS, CDR2 YFSETQ. The CDR3 sequence is CASSILAGEETQYF. Here the CDR3 DNA reads TGCGCCAGCAGCATCCTAGCGGGAGAAGAGACCCAGTACTTC.

The chain couples TRBV7-9 to TRBJ2-2; 11 bases match TRBD2. V lost 2 bases, J lost 5 bases, and 4 bases stayed unmatched. The CDR3 covers 16 residues. Germline V gives CDR1 SEHNR, CDR2 FQNEAQ (reference sequence). The CDR3 is CASSLPGTSGTGELFF. Written as DNA, the CDR3 is TGTGCCAGCAGCTTACCCGGGACTAGCGGTACCGGGGAGCTGTTTTTT.

V gene TRBV5-4 combines with J gene TRBJ1-2, with TRBD1 matching 8 bases. The CDR3 is made up of 17 amino acids. Trimming took 3 bases from V and 4 from J; bases not matched to a gene: 14. The germline CDR1 and CDR2 sequences are SGHNT and YYREEE (reference sequence). The CDR3 here is CASSSLAQGAMVYGYTF. CDR3 nucleotides: TGTGCCAGCAGCTCCCTGGCTCAGGGGGCGATGGTCTATGGCTACACCTTC.

The rearrangement uses TRBV15 and TRBJ2-7; no clear D gene. V lost 0 bases and J lost 2, with 5 bases in between. This CDR3 contains 13 residues. The V gene's germline CDR1 is LNHNV and CDR2 YYDKDF (reference sequence). CDR3 nucleotide sequence: TGTGCCACCAGCAGAGACATTCCCTACGAGCAGTACTTC. It translates to CATSRDIPYEQYF. The complete variable domain, with remaining parts taken from reference TRBV15 and TRBJ2-7, reads DAMVIQNPRYQVTQFGKPVTLSCSQTLNHNVMYWYQQKSSQAPKLLFHYYDKDFNNEADTPDNFQSRRPNTSFCFLDIRSPGLGDTAMYLCATSRDIPYEQYFGPGTRLTVT.

The J gene is TRBJ1-5, the V gene TRBV6-5; no clear D. The V gene's germline CDR1 is MNHEY and CDR2 SVGAGI. V gave up 8 bases and J gave up 7 bases, with 9 bases separating them. The CDR3 covers 11 residues. DNA for the CDR3: TGTGCCAGCGGCGGGGAGCAGCCCCAGCATTTT. It specifies CASGGEQPQHF.

This chain uses TRBV18 with TRBJ1-1, with 9 positions matching TRBD1. J gave up 4 bases and V 4 bases, and 16 bases lay outside the gene matches. This CDR3 is built from 18 residues. Looked up from germline, CDR1 is KGHSH and CDR2 is LQKENI. CDR3 DNA: TGTGCCAGCTCACTAGCCACCCCAAACAGGGGGCAGGGCACTGAAGCTTTCTTT. It codes for CASSLATPNRGQGTEAFF.

The chain employs TRBV7-2 and TRBJ2-2; a weak D match, TRBD2 (6 bases). Trimming stripped 3 bases from V and 5 bases from J, with 7 bases between. The germline CDR1 and CDR2 sequences are SGHTA and FQGNSA. The CDR3 is 13 residues long. In DNA, the CDR3 is TGTGCCAGCAGCTTGAGCGGGACCGGGGAGCTGTTTTTT. Protein: CASSLSGTGELFF.

The chain joins TRBV29-1 to TRBJ2-1, with 13 bases lining up with TRBD2. This CDR3 has 18 residues. Germline V CDR1 and CDR2: SQVTM, ANQGSEA. After removal of 4 bases from V and 6 bases from J, the junction contained 15 bases not matched to a gene. CDR3 DNA sequence: TGCAGCGTTGGGGCGGGTAGGGAAACTAGCGGGAGGGCCAATGAGCAGTTCTTC. Translated, it gives CSVGAGRETSGRANEQFF.

This chain joins TRBV5-1 and TRBJ1-1; the match to TRBD1 covers 11 bases. With 4 bases clipped from V and 5 bases from J, the junction kept 4 bases outside the gene matches. CDR1 and CDR2 (germline): SGHRS, YFSETQ. CDR3 length: 14 residues. The CDR3 sequence: CASSGDRGTTEAFF. In DNA, the CDR3 is TGCGCCAGCAGCGGGGACAGGGGGACGACTGAAGCTTTCTTT.

The genes are TRBV28 and TRBJ2-2; TRBD1 matches at 8 bases. Trimming took 5 bases from V and 6 from J; bases not matched to a gene: 5. This CDR3 has 14 amino acids. Germline V gene sequence: CDR1 MDHEN, CDR2 SYDVKM. The CDR3 spells CASSPDRASGELFF. CDR3 in DNA: TGTGCCAGCAGTCCGGACAGGGCTTCCGGGGAGCTGTTTTTT.

The chain recombines TRBV18 with TRBJ2-2, with 10 bases lining up with TRBD1. V dropped 3 bases and J dropped 1; count of bases not matched to a gene: 2. Germline V gene sequence: CDR1 KGHSH, CDR2 LQKENI. This CDR3 has 16 amino acids. Here the CDR3 reads CASSPGQGENTGELFF. CDR3 coding DNA: TGTGCCAGCTCACCCGGACAGGGGGAGAACACCGGGGAGCTGTTTTTT.

This clone has a single count. The chain employs TRBV12-5 and TRBJ2-1; possible D gene TRBD2, 6 bases. The CDR3 totals 16 residues. Germline values: CDR1 LGHNT, CDR2 FRNRAP. Trimming left V 1 base short and J 5 bases short, with 15 bases between. The CDR3 is CASGLAPGTVHNEQFF. CDR3 DNA: TGTGCTAGTGGTTTGGCCCCGGGGACTGTGCACAATGAGCAGTTCTTC. Full variable domain (outside the CDR3, taken from reference TRBV12-5 and TRBJ2-1): DARVTQTPRHKVTEMGQEVTMRCQPILGHNTVFWYRQTMMQGLELLAYFRNRAPLDDSGMPKDRFSAEMPDATLATLKIQPSEPRDSAVYFCASGLAPGTVHNEQFFGPGTRLTVL.

This chain uses TRBV7-3 with TRBJ2-3; the D gene is possibly TRBD2 (6 bases). V was trimmed by 5 bases and J by 2 bases, leaving 11 bases between them. The CDR3 spans 14 residues. Germline V CDR1 and CDR2: SGHTA, FQGTGA. CDR3 bases: TGTGCCAGCAGCCCGACTAGGAACACAGATACGCAGTATTTT. Its protein product is CASSPTRNTDTQYF.

The chain uses TRBV2 and TRBJ1-4; 10 bases map to TRBD1. The length of the CDR3 is 14 residues. Per the germline V gene, CDR1 is SNHLY and CDR2 is FYNNEI. The V and J ends lost 5 bases and 8 bases, in that order; junction bases with no gene match: 5. The CDR3 nucleotides read TGTGCCAGCAGTAAAGACAGGGGGCTCGAAAAACTGTTTTTT. Protein: CASSKDRGLEKLFF. Together with reference TRBV2 and TRBJ1-4, the CDR3 gives the full variable domain: EPEVTQTPSHQVTQMGQEVILRCVPISNHLYFYWYRQILGQKVEFLVSFYNNEISEKSEIFDDQFSVERPDGSNFTLKIRSTKLEDSAMYFCASSKDRGLEKLFFGSGTQLSVL.

The genes are TRBV7-9 and TRBJ1-2; the match to TRBD1 covers 10 bases. The CDR3 loop spans 15 amino acids. Germline V gene data show CDR1 as SEHNR and CDR2 as FQNEAQ (reference sequence). Unmatched junction bases numbered 10, after V lost 4 bases and J lost 8 bases. This CDR3 is CASSSSTGGFSGYTF. The CDR3 nucleotides read TGTGCCAGCAGCTCTTCGACAGGGGGCTTTTCGGGCTACACCTTC.

In this sample, this clone turned up once. The genes are TRBV19 and TRBJ1-1, with TRBD1 matching over 7 bases. Germline CDR1 is LNHDA and CDR2 is SQIVND (reference sequence). This CDR3 spans 14 amino acids. The V gene end was trimmed by 7 bases and the J gene end by 8 bases; junction bases not matched to a gene: 13. The CDR3 here is CASKRGLQGTEAFF. DNA for the CDR3: TGTGCCAGTAAAAGGGGCTTACAGGGGACGGAAGCTTTCTTT. Full variable domain (outside the CDR3, taken from reference TRBV19 and TRBJ1-1): DGGITQSPKYLFRKEGQNVTLSCEQNLNHDAMYWYRQDPGQGLRLIYYSQIVNDFQKGDIAEGYSVSREKKESFPLTVTSAQKNPTAFYLCASKRGLQGTEAFFGQGTRLTVV.

The chain has TRBV4-3 and TRBJ1-4, with TRBD1 matching 8 bases. The CDR3 loop spans 17 amino acids. The V gene end was trimmed by 6 bases and the J gene end by 8 bases; junction bases not matched to a gene: 17. The germline gives CDR1 LGHNA, CDR2 YSLEER. CDR3 amino acids: CASSKVGSGDRGEKLFF. CDR3 coding DNA: TGCGCCAGCAGTAAAGTGGGATCCGGAGACAGGGGCGAAAAACTGTTTTTT.

This clone was counted a single time. The gene calls are TRBV28 and TRBJ2-1, with a tentative D call TRBD2 (6 bases). Trimming took 3 bases from V and 0 from J, leaving 21 bases between them. This CDR3 is built from 19 residues. Germline assignment: CDR1 MDHEN and CDR2 SYDVKM. The CDR3 coding sequence is TGTGCCAGCAGTTTCCTAACTAGCTTCTCTGGAAGCTCCTACAATGAGCAGTTCTTC. Translation: CASSFLTSFSGSSYNEQFF.

The V call is TRBV5-1, the J call TRBJ2-1; 9 nucleotides match TRBD1. The CDR3 has 14 residues. Germline CDR1 SGHRS, CDR2 YFSETQ. V trimming: 4 bases; J trimming: 6 bases; junction bases outside the gene matches: 5. The CDR3 DNA reads as TGCGCCAGCAGCATCGGGACAGGGAGCAATGAGCAGTTCTTC. It is translated as CASSIGTGSNEQFF.

The chain combines TRBV7-9 with TRBJ2-3; maybe TRBD1 (6 bases). Germline CDR1 is SEHNR and CDR2 is FQNEAQ (reference sequence). V lost 4 bases, J lost 1 base, and 9 bases lay in between. This CDR3 contains 14 residues. The CDR3 region is CASSSGQRTDTQYF. CDR3 nucleotides: TGTGCCAGCAGCTCAGGACAGCGCACAGATACGCAGTATTTT.

This chain uses TRBV25-1 with TRBJ2-1; the D is unclear. CDR1 MGHDK and CDR2 SYGVNS come from the germline V gene. The CDR3 is made up of 14 amino acids. Trimming left V 7 bases short and J 1 base short, with 11 bases between. As DNA, the CDR3 is TGTGCCAGCATCCCCGCTAGTTCCTACAATGAGCAGTTCTTC. The encoded protein is CASIPASSYNEQFF.

The chain combines TRBV9 with TRBJ1-3; D perhaps matches TRBD1 (5 bases). Germline CDR1 reads SGDLS; CDR2 reads YYNGEE. The ends were cut back, 3 bases at V and 2 bases at J, with 12 bases in the middle. The CDR3 is made up of 15 amino acids. The CDR3 protein is CASSGQLGPGNTIYF. CDR3 sequence (DNA): TGTGCCAGCAGCGGACAGCTAGGCCCTGGAAACACCATATATTTT.

This chain links TRBV6-1 with TRBJ2-2, with 14 bases that match TRBD2. Germline V CDR1 and CDR2: MNHNS, SASEGT. The CDR3 extends over 15 amino acids. After removal of 7 bases from V and 5 bases from J, the junction contained 3 bases not matched to a gene. The CDR3 DNA reads TGTGCCAGCAATAGACTAGCGGGAGGGACCGGGGAGCTGTTTTTT. Its protein product is CASNRLAGGTGELFF.